Listed below are T cell receptor beta chains from one sample, sequenced in a study of blood T cell repertoires in COVID-19. Using immunoSEQ multiplex PCR, the repertoire was profiled, and TCRdb retains in-frame clones only, with some absent. The top ten clones hold around 3.5% of a sample with around 100,000 clones, approximately 86% of them seen once. Sequences were obtained from peripheral blood. These receptors were obtained from a human donor in a cohort sampled during active COVID-19. Both conserved end residues are part of each CDR3. Each record gives: clone size, V gene, J gene, D gene, CDR3 protein, CDR3 DNA. A D gene is named only where the DNA matches it firmly. Size is omitted from some rows. Given values are once, few, many or a class for expanded clones.

NA	TRBV7-8	TRBJ2-1	TRBD2	CAIPRGLAGGEQFF	TGTGCCATCCCCCGGGGACTAGCGGGAGGTGAGCAGTTCTTC
NA	TRBV29-1	TRBJ1-1	NA	CSVAGRMNTEAFF	TGCAGCGTTGCTGGGAGGATGAACACTGAAGCTTTCTTT
few	TRBV6-5	TRBJ1-5	TRBD1	CASRGGTGDGQPQHF	TGTGCCAGCCGAGGGGGGACAGGGGATGGTCAGCCCCAGCATTTT
NA	TRBV2	TRBJ2-5	TRBD1	CASSEGQGDWETQYF	TGTGCCAGCAGTGAGGGACAGGGTGATTGGGAGACCCAGTACTTC
few	TRBV5-4	TRBJ1-1	NA	CASTHYGGGTEAFF	TGTGCCAGCACCCATTACGGAGGAGGCACTGAAGCTTTCTTT
NA	TRBV7-9	TRBJ2-3	TRBD1	CASSLSGQGAGNTQYF	TGTGCCAGCAGCTTATCGGGACAGGGTGCAGGAAATACGCAGTATTTT
NA	TRBV5-1	TRBJ2-7	NA	CASSSQGSYEQYF	TGCGCCAGCAGCTCTCAGGGGAGCTACGAGCAGTACTTC
NA	TRBV6-2/TRBV6-3	TRBJ2-7	NA	CASSYPTGLVIEQYF	TGTGCCAGCAGTTACCCAACAGGGTTGGTCATCGAGCAGTACTTC
NA	TRBV11-3	TRBJ2-1	TRBD2	CASSTKLAGGRNEQFF	TGTGCCAGCAGCACTAAACTAGCGGGAGGCCGCAATGAGCAGTTCTTC
NA	TRBV10-2	TRBJ1-6	NA	CASRARGDYNSPLHF	TGCGCCAGCAGGGCCAGGGGCGACTATAATTCACCCCTCCACTTT
once	TRBV6-5	TRBJ1-1	NA	CASSQGLGTEAFF	TGTGCCAGCAGCCAGGGGCTGGGCACTGAAGCTTTCTTT
NA	TRBV5-8	TRBJ2-3	NA	CASNAGHLADTQYF	TGTGCCAGCAACGCAGGACACTTAGCAGATACGCAGTATTTT
NA	TRBV27	TRBJ1-2	NA	CASSLPSPSDYGYTF	TGTGCCAGCAGTCTACCCTCCCCAAGCGACTATGGCTACACCTTC
NA	TRBV10-1	TRBJ2-7	NA	CASSESGRPVEQYF	TGCGCCAGCAGTGAGTCGGGCCGGCCGGTCGAGCAGTACTTC
NA	TRBV19	TRBJ1-1	NA	CASSSLTKFSATEAFF	TGTGCCAGTAGTTCCCTGACAAAATTCAGTGCCACTGAAGCTTTCTTT
NA	TRBV20-1	TRBJ1-2	TRBD1	CSASRGRGGYTF	TGCAGTGCTAGTAGGGGGCGCGGTGGCTACACCTTC
NA	TRBV5-1	TRBJ2-7	TRBD2	CASSLWGGAGGMNEQYF	TGCGCCAGCAGCTTGTGGGGCGGAGCGGGAGGGATGAACGAGCAGTACTTC
NA	TRBV3-1/TRBV3-2	TRBJ2-2	NA	CASSQEKLARTGELFF	TGTGCCAGCAGCCAAGAAAAATTAGCTAGGACCGGGGAGCTGTTTTTT
NA	TRBV19	TRBJ2-5	TRBD1	CASSRRTGGGQETQYF	TGTGCCAGTAGTAGGAGGACAGGGGGAGGGCAAGAGACCCAGTACTTC
NA	TRBV3-1/TRBV3-2	TRBJ2-5	NA	CASSMRDFQETQYF	TGTGCCAGCAGCATGAGGGACTTCCAAGAGACCCAGTACTTC
once	TRBV3-1/TRBV3-2	TRBJ1-2	NA	CASSLGIGGASNYGYTF	TGTGCCAGCAGCCTCGGCATTGGGGGGGCTTCTAACTATGGCTACACCTTC
NA	TRBV28	TRBJ2-7	NA	CASSLLGVHEQYF	TGTGCCAGCAGTTTATTAGGGGTCCACGAGCAGTACTTC
NA	TRBV5-1	TRBJ2-1	TRBD2	CASSLGIAGGNNEQFF	TGCGCCAGCAGCTTGGGAATAGCGGGAGGCAACAATGAGCAGTTCTTC
NA	TRBV6-2/TRBV6-3	TRBJ1-2	TRBD1	CASSVRDRGEAYTF	TGTGCCAGCAGCGTCCGGGACAGGGGGGAGGCCTACACCTTC
NA	TRBV28	TRBJ1-2	NA	CASLGEGVSGYTF	TGTGCCAGCCTGGGGGAGGGAGTAAGCGGCTACACCTTC
NA	TRBV4-1	TRBJ2-7	NA	CASSQDPDRRVREQYF	TGCGCCAGCAGCCAAGACCCCGACAGGCGGGTGAGGGAGCAGTACTTC
NA	TRBV4-1	TRBJ2-7	NA	CASSQEPPRGLGDYEQYF	TGCGCCAGCAGCCAAGAACCTCCCCGCGGACTTGGGGACTACGAGCAGTACTTC
NA	TRBV15	TRBJ1-1	NA	CATSSDRTYTEAFF	TGTGCCACCAGCAGTGATAGGACTTACACTGAAGCTTTCTTT
NA	TRBV5-6	TRBJ2-2	NA	CASSLERRQTGELFF	TGTGCCAGCAGCTTGGAACGGCGGCAAACCGGGGAGCTGTTTTTT
NA	TRBV11-3	TRBJ2-3	TRBD2	CASRSSGGKGTQYF	TGTGCCAGCAGGAGTAGCGGGGGGAAGGGGACGCAGTATTTT
NA	TRBV28	TRBJ2-2	NA	CASRRGGAGELFF	TGTGCCAGCAGGCGAGGGGGTGCCGGGGAGCTGTTTTTT
NA	TRBV12-2	TRBJ2-7	NA	CASRPSGTVPYEQYF	TGTGCAAGTCGCCCCTCCGGGACAGTGCCCTACGAGCAGTACTTC
NA	TRBV5-1	TRBJ1-1	NA	CASSLAQGLGTEAFF	TGCGCCAGCAGCTTGGCGCAGGGGCTGGGGACTGAAGCTTTCTTT
NA	TRBV10-1	TRBJ1-2	NA	CASSESGVNYGYTF	TGCGCCAGCAGTGAGTCAGGGGTTAACTATGGCTACACCTTC
NA	TRBV29-1	TRBJ2-1	TRBD2	CSVPRLAGGRDEQFF	TGCAGCGTTCCCAGACTAGCGGGAGGGCGGGATGAGCAGTTCTTC
NA	TRBV5-4	TRBJ1-4	NA	CAISNPQGGVREKLFF	TGTGCCATATCAAATCCGCAGGGAGGTGTTCGTGAAAAACTGTTTTTT
NA	TRBV2	TRBJ2-5	TRBD1	CASTEDRGFQETQYF	TGTGCCAGCACCGAAGACAGGGGATTTCAAGAGACCCAGTACTTC
NA	TRBV5-1	TRBJ2-3	TRBD1	CASSPDRSTDTQYF	TGCGCCAGCAGCCCGGACAGGAGCACAGATACGCAGTATTTT
NA	TRBV28	TRBJ1-5	NA	CASFSGGAVSNQPQHF	TGTGCCAGCTTTTCTGGGGGGGCAGTGAGCAATCAGCCCCAGCATTTT
NA	TRBV19	TRBJ1-5	NA	CARCYGGRRPQHF	TGTGCCAGGTGTTACGGAGGGCGAAGGCCCCAGCATTTT
NA	TRBV7-6	TRBJ1-5	NA	CASSLNQPQHF	TGTGCCAGCAGTCTAAATCAGCCCCAGCATTTT
NA	TRBV6-6	TRBJ2-7	TRBD1	CASSPDRSRYEQYF	TGTGCCAGCAGTCCGGACAGGTCCCGCTACGAGCAGTACTTC
NA	TRBV9	TRBJ2-5	TRBD2	CASSPLAGGPRTQYF	TGTGCCAGCAGCCCCTTAGCGGGGGGACCAAGGACCCAGTACTTC
NA	TRBV6-2/TRBV6-3	TRBJ1-1	TRBD1	CASTPQMTGSTEAFF	TGTGCCAGCACCCCTCAAATGACAGGGTCCACTGAAGCTTTCTTT
NA	TRBV6-6	TRBJ2-5	TRBD2	CASSQLAGVTETQYF	TGTGCCAGCAGTCAACTAGCGGGGGTTACGGAGACCCAGTACTTC
NA	TRBV15	TRBJ2-7	TRBD2	CATSRFSGGASYEQYF	TGTGCCACCAGCAGGTTTAGCGGGGGGGCCTCTTACGAGCAGTACTTC
NA	TRBV3-1/TRBV3-2	TRBJ2-7	TRBD2	CASSHRKTSGSYEQYF	TGTGCCAGCAGCCACCGCAAAACTAGCGGCTCCTACGAGCAGTACTTC
NA	TRBV28	TRBJ1-2	TRBD1	CASSLFRDRNYGYTF	TGTGCCAGCAGTTTATTCCGGGACAGGAACTATGGCTACACCTTC
NA	TRBV27	TRBJ1-5	NA	CASSLREGRNQPQHF	TGTGCCAGCAGTTTAAGGGAGGGACGCAATCAGCCCCAGCATTTT
NA	TRBV6-5	TRBJ2-1	TRBD2	CASMLAGNYNEQFF	TGTGCCAGCATGCTAGCGGGGAACTACAATGAGCAGTTCTTC
once	TRBV28	TRBJ1-1	NA	CASSSGQILNTEAFF	TGTGCCAGCAGTTCCGGACAGATACTGAACACTGAAGCTTTCTTT
once	TRBV6-2/TRBV6-3	TRBJ1-5	NA	CASSYSRGSNQPQHF	TGTGCCAGCAGTTACTCCCGCGGTAGCAATCAGCCCCAGCATTTT
NA	TRBV7-2	TRBJ1-2	NA	CASSLRSRGDYGYTF	TGTGCCAGCAGCTTAAGGTCCAGGGGAGACTATGGCTACACCTTC
NA	TRBV19	TRBJ2-7	TRBD1	CASSTSSGTGSYEQYF	TGTGCCAGTAGTACTAGTTCCGGGACAGGAAGCTACGAGCAGTACTTC
NA	TRBV5-1	TRBJ2-1	TRBD1	CASSLFQGQGADRPYNEQFF	TGCGCCAGCAGCTTGTTTCAGGGACAGGGGGCTGATCGGCCATACAATGAGCAGTTCTTC
NA	TRBV2	TRBJ2-7	NA	CASKGGYEQYF	TGTGCCAGCAAGGGAGGCTACGAGCAGTACTTC
few	TRBV6-2/TRBV6-3	TRBJ2-2	NA	CASSYVRRTNTGELFF	TGTGCCAGCAGTTACGTCCGCAGGACGAACACCGGGGAGCTGTTTTTT
NA	TRBV19	TRBJ1-2	NA	CASSLGGGELLYTF	TGTGCCAGTAGTCTGGGCGGAGGAGAGCTTCTCTACACCTTC
NA	TRBV5-1	TRBJ2-1	TRBD2	CASSSATSAKEQFF	TGCGCCAGCAGCTCAGCGACTAGCGCGAAAGAGCAGTTCTTC